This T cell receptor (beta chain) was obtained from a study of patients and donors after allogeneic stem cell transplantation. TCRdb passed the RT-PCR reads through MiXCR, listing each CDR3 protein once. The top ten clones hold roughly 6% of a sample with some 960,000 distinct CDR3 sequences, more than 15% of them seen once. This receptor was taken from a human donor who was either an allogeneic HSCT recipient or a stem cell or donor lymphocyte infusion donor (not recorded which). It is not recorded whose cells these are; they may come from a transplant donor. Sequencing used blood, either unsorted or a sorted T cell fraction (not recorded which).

The CDR3 loop is CASRGGTGRRGYTF. The CDR3 DNA follows: TGTGCCAGCAGGGGTGGGACAGGGCGTCGTGGCTACACCTTC. The gene calls are TRBV2 and TRBJ1-2, with TRBD1 matching over 9 bases. V was pared by 6 bases and J by 7 bases, with 9 bases of the junction left unmatched. Germline CDR1 and CDR2: SNHLY and FYNNEI. CDR3 length equals 14 residues.